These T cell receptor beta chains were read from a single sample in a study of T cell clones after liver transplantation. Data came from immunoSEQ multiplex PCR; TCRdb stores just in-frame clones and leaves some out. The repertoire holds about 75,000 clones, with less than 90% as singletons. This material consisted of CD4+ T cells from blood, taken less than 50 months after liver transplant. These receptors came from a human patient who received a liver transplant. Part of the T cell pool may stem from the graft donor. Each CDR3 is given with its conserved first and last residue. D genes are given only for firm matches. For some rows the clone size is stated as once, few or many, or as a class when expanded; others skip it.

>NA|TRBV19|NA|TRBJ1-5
TGTGCCAGTAATCCTTATAGCAATCAGCCCCAGCATTTT
CASNPYSNQPQHF
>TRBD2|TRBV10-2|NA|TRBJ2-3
TGCGCCAGCAGCGGGACTAGTACAACAGATACGCAGTATTTT
CASSGTSTTDTQYF
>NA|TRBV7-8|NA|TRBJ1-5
TGTGCCAGCAGCTTAGCGCCCGGGGGTTCAAATCAGCCCCAGCATTTT
CASSLAPGGSNQPQHF
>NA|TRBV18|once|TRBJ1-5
TGTGCCAGCTCAGAACAGGAAAATCAGCCCCAGCATTTT
CASSEQENQPQHF
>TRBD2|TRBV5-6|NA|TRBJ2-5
TGTGCCAGCAGGCGCGGGAGGGTAGAGACCCAGTACTTC
CASRRGRVETQYF
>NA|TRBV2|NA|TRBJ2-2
TGTGCCAGCAGGAGGGGGGCGACACGAAACACCGGGGAGCTGTTTTTT
CASRRGATRNTGELFF
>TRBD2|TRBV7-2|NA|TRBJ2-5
TGTGCCAGCAGTCAGACTAGCGGGGCTGAGACCCAGTACTTC
CASSQTSGAETQYF
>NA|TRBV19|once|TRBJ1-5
TGTGCCAGTAGCATGGGGCGGCAGCCCCAGCATTTT
CASSMGRQPQHF
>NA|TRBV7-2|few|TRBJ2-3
TGTGCCAGCAGCTTAGGGCTAGCGAGGCCTTCCACAGATACGCAGTATTTT
CASSLGLARPSTDTQYF
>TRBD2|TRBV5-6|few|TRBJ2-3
TGTGCCAGCAGCACACTAGCGGGGGGCCCAGATACGCAGTATTTT
CASSTLAGGPDTQYF
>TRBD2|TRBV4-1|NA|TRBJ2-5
TGCGCCAGCAGCCAAGATTCGCGGGGGTTCGAGACCCAGTACTTC
CASSQDSRGFETQYF
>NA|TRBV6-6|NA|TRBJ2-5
TGTGCCAGCAGTTTCCAGGGCGAGACCCAGTACTTC
CASSFQGETQYF
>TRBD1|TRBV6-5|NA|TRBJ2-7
TGTGCCAGCAGTTCTGACAGGGGAGGAACCTACGAGCAGTACTTC
CASSSDRGGTYEQYF
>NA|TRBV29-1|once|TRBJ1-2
TGCAGCGTGAAGGTGCAGGGGTCCGCTTATGGCTACACCTTC
CSVKVQGSAYGYTF
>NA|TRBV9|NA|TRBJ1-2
TGTGCCAGCAGCGTAGCGGGCTATGGCTGCACCTTC
CASSVAGYGCTF
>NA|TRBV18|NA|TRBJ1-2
TGTGCCAGCTCCCCGGTGGCTAACTATGGCTACACCTTC
CASSPVANYGYTF